The present TCR beta chain was sequenced within a study of blood T cell repertoires in COVID-19. Study overall: The origin of the acute and convalescent COVID-19 samples was the United States, Italy and Spain. PBMCs, B-cell-depleted T cells, or T cells were the source of the cDNA or gDNA that made up the material.

This CDR3 has 15 amino acids. CDR1 MDHEN and CDR2 SYDVKM come from the germline V gene. Losses at the gene ends were 3 bases for V and 4 bases for J; bases not matched to a gene: 7. How the authors handled the data: Estimates of nucleated cell counts were drawn from the amplification of reference gene primers. Produced via immunoSEQ multiplex PCR; TCRdb's table is partial and in-frame only. The DNA gave D and trimming, while V, J and clone size come from that table. This sample has 85,000 to 110,000 clones, with roughly 84% found just once. The sequenced sample consisted of peripheral blood. This chain uses TRBV28 with TRBJ2-3; 7 bases fit TRBD2. The TCR sequence derives from a human donor in a cohort sampled during active COVID-19. This CDR3 reads CASSFRDREADTQYF. The CDR3 region has the DNA TGTGCCAGCAGTTTTAGGGACCGGGAGGCAGATACGCAGTATTTT.